This paragraph covers one T cell receptor beta chain sequence. Its antigen remains unidentified. The data originate from a study of cytomegalovirus exposure and HLA in healthy donors. Study-level points and caveats: V- and J-gene trimming in TCR beta was tied to a missense DCLRE1C variant by an analysis performed later. Most sequenced TCRs were rare (though some public TCRs occurred in many donors). Among CMV-associated TCR beta chains, most appeared HLA-restricted in a later analysis.

PCR amplification relied on 60 Vbeta primers (plus 13 Jbeta primers). The method was immunoSEQ multiplex PCR; TCRdb's version includes in-frame clones alone and lacks a portion of them. The specimen's table records 38,000 or so clones. Sequenced input: PBMCs. The receptor was isolated from a man aged 40-49 years in good health and CMV-seropositive.

The DNA for the CDR3 is TGCGCCAGCAGCTTGGCCGGAACAGGCGACTACAATGAGCAGTTCTTC. Translating it yields CASSLAGTGDYNEQFF. This chain links TRBV5-1 with TRBJ2-1, with a possible D match to TRBD1 (5 bases). This CDR3 region has 16 residues. Germline V gene sequence: CDR1 SGHRS, CDR2 YFSETQ. The V end lost 0 bases, the J end lost 3 bases, and 13 bases lay between the germline ends.